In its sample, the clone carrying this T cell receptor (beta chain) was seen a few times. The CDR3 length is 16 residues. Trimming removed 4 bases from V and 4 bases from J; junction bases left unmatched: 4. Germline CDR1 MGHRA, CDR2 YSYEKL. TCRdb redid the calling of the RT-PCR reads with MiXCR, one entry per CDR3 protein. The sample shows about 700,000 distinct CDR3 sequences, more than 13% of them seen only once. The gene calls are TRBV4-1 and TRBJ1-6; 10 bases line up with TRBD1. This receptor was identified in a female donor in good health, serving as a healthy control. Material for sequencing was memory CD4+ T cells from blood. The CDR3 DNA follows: TGCGCCAGCAGCCGGGCGGGACAGGGGTATAATTCACCCCTCCACTTT. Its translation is CASSRAGQGYNSPLHF.